In this sample, the clone carrying this TCR beta chain turned up a few times. What it binds is not known. TCRdb reprocessed the 5' RACE reads with MiXCR, giving one entry per CDR3 protein. The data hold some 100,000 distinct CDR3 sequences, with about 12% observed a single time. The sample belongs to a study of spatial heterogeneity in lung cancer. Unmatched junction bases numbered 4, after V lost 6 bases and J lost 2 bases. The CDR3 has 14 amino acids. From germline, CDR1 is MNHEY and CDR2 SVGEGT. Indicated time point: sample taken at primary tumor resection. Study-wide results and caveats: At tumor resection, ubiquitous expanded TCRs were detected in blood more often than later.

J is TRBJ1-5 and V is TRBV6-2 or TRBV6-3; 7 bases line up with TRBD1. This TCR derives from a male donor with early-stage non-small cell lung cancer. The source was PBMCs, collected at surgery. Written as DNA, the CDR3 is TGTGCCAGCAGCCAGGGGGGCGGCAATCAGCCCCAGCATTTT. It specifies CASSQGGGNQPQHF.